The present T cell receptor (beta chain) was sequenced within a study of blood T cell repertoires in COVID-19. Study context: PBMCs, B-cell-depleted T cells, or T cells provided the cDNA or gDNA that made up the material.

Participants reported their clinical history, and cohort assignment relied on those reports. In Cohort 3, a recovered donor had either two negative PCRs, clearance, or symptom resolution. Trimming stripped 5 bases from V and 6 bases from J, with 11 bases between. Germline assignment: CDR1 LGHNT and CDR2 FRNRAP. The CDR3 is 12 amino acids. Data came from immunoSEQ multiplex PCR; TCRdb stores just in-frame clones and leaves some out. Counted here are around 200,000 clones, about 81% occurring once; the ten biggest clones make up 9.2%. J is TRBJ2-7 and V is TRBV12-5; TRBD2 might be the D (6 bases). Sequencing was performed on PBMCs or T cells enriched from blood (not recorded which). This receptor was identified in a middle-aged man who had recovered from COVID-19. CDR3 region: CASGPGLGEQYF. As DNA, the CDR3 is TGTGCTAGTGGTCCGGGACTTGGCGAGCAGTACTTC.